This TCR beta chain was sequenced in a study of T-cell reconstitution after alpha-beta-depleted transplantation in children. Study-wide findings and caveats: Recipient T cells and thymic progenitors that survived gave rise to the high TCRbeta diversity observed at day 60 in some patients.

Germline loops: CDR1 LNHNV, CDR2 YYDKDF (reference sequence). The V and J ends lost 8 bases and 2 bases respectively, with 16 bases between them. The CDR3 consists of 15 residues. This clonotype was recorded many times. Its antigen remains unidentified. Preparation of the TCRbeta library involved a method that used unique molecular identifiers. In TCRdb, the PCR reads were re-called with MiXCR into one record per CDR3 protein. The profile shows over 200,000 distinct CDR3 sequences, about 8.4% of them singletons. The sequencing here drew on PBMCs, mostly from graft donor cells, taken 360 days after TCRalphabeta/CD19-depleted stem cell transplant. The chain recombines TRBV15 with TRBJ2-4; D is tentatively TRBD1 or TRBD2 (6 bases each). This TCR was recovered from a male patient between 2 and 15 years old who had a stem cell transplant for acute myeloid leukemia, so the T cells may come from the graft donor. The CDR3 DNA reads TGTGCCACCGCGACAGGCGGGGACCCCAAAAACATTCAGTACTTC. It specifies CATATGGDPKNIQYF.